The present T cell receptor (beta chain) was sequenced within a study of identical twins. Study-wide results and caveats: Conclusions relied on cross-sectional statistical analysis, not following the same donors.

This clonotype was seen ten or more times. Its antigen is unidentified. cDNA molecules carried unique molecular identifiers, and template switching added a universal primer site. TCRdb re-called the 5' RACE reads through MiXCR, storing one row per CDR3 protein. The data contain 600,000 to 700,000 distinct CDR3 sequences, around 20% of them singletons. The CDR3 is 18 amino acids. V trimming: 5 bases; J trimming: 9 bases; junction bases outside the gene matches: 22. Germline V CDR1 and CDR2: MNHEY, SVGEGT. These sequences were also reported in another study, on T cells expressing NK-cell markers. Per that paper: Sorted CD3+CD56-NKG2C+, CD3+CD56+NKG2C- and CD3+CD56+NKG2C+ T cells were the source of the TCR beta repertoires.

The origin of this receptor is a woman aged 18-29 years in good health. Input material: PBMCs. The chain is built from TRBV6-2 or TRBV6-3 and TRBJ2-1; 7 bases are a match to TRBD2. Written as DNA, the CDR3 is TGTGCCAGCAGTCACCACCTCCCACGGGGCGGGAGTCTCACTGAGCAGTTCTTC. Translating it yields CASSHHLPRGGSLTEQFF.